This is a list of T cell receptor beta chains from one sample in a study of CD8+ T cells in alopecia areata. The assay was immunoSEQ multiplex PCR, and TCRdb's table has in-frame clones only and misses some. The sample consists of fewer than 110,000 clones, roughly 84% of them appearing once. Sequences were derived from CD8+ T cells sorted from blood, sampled at week 24, from a patient treated with tofacitinib. The origin of the receptors is a human donor with alopecia areata. Each CDR3 is given with its conserved first and last residue.

V	J	CDR3
TRBV5-6	TRBJ2-7	CASSDGHSSYEQYF
TRBV2	TRBJ2-7	CASSEAGVLNSYEQYF
TRBV4-1	TRBJ2-7	CASSQGTGDYEQYF
TRBV9	NA	CASSLYRGPGEQYF
TRBV29-1	TRBJ1-1	CSVELPGMNTEAFF
TRBV6-5	TRBJ2-5	CASSEGPETQYF
TRBV6-5	TRBJ2-7	CASSTLGGSYEQYF
TRBV7-2	TRBJ2-1	CASSLGLAGEQFF
TRBV7-2	TRBJ1-5	CASSSSAGGNQPQHF
TRBV5-1	TRBJ2-4	CASSQDGNIQYF
TRBV4-1	TRBJ2-1	CASSSHRDREQFF
TRBV9	TRBJ1-4	CASSPGTINEKLFF
TRBV11-2	TRBJ2-1	CASSPLSGGSHNEQFF
TRBV7-2	TRBJ2-3	CASSPLAGGPGTQYF
TRBV4-3	TRBJ2-7	CASSLGGTTSSYEQYF
TRBV29-1	TRBJ1-1	CSLHLGAEAFF
TRBV4-1	TRBJ2-7	CASSQPPRGREQYF
TRBV7-9	TRBJ2-5	CASSSSTSGLGTQYF
TRBV14	TRBJ2-3	CASSQDRGGATDTQYF
TRBV5-6	TRBJ2-7	CASSLAERAYEQYF
TRBV14	TRBJ2-7	CASSQESPEQYF
TRBV27	TRBJ1-1	CASSFGGGSTEAFF
TRBV18	TRBJ2-7	CASSPPGSADTRSYEQYF
TRBV23-1	TRBJ2-5	CASRSPETQYF
TRBV4-3	TRBJ1-5	CASSQDLNSNQPQHF
TRBV9	TRBJ2-5	CASSVDGGVETQYF
TRBV13	TRBJ2-7	CASSHGRVSYEQYF
TRBV7-9	TRBJ2-7	CASSPRTGGAYEQYF
TRBV4-1	TRBJ2-5	CASSPRLARSEETQYF
TRBV21-1	TRBJ2-1	CASSKVGGHYNEQFF
TRBV4-1	TRBJ2-7	CASSHRSGTYEQYF
TRBV14	TRBJ1-2	CASSQAGTGHYGYTF
TRBV13	TRBJ2-5	CASSLRLAGSQETQYF
TRBV7-9	TRBJ2-7	CASSDGEQYF
TRBV7-9	TRBJ2-3	CASSWGAGMRTDTQYF
TRBV5-1	TRBJ2-3	CASRLLGGVPITDTQYF
TRBV10-2	TRBJ1-2	CASSDGGAGYTF